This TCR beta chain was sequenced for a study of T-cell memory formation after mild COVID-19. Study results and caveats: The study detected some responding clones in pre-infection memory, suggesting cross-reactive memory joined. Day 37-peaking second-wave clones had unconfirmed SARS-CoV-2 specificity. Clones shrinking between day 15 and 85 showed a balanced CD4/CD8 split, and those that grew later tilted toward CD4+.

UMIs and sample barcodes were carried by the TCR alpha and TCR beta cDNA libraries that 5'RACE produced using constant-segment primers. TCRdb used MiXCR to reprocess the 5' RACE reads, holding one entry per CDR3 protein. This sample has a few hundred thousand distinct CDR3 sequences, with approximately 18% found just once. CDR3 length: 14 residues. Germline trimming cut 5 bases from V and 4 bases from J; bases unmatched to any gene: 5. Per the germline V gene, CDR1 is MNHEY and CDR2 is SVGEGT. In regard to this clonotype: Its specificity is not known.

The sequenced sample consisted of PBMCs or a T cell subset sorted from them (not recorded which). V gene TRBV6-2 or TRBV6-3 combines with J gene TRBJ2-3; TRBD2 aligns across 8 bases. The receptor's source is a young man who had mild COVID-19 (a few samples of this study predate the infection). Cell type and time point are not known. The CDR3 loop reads CASSTSGGADTQYF. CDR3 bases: TGTGCCAGCAGTACCTCCGGGGGGGCAGATACGCAGTATTTT.